The 7 T cell receptor beta chains below all came from one sample that was sequenced in a study of Ad26.COV2.S vaccination and SARS-CoV-2 variants. Here immunoSEQ multiplex PCR was the method, and the copy in TCRdb shows in-frame clones only, minus some. The profile shows about 350,000 clones, roughly 94% of them singletons. The source material was peripheral blood, sampled after recovery from COVID-19. Every receptor here comes from a human donor who had recovered from COVID-19.

This chain joins TRBV12-3 or TRBV12-4 and TRBJ2-2; D unresolved. The CDR3 contains 13 residues. The germline V and J ends were trimmed by 7 bases and 6 bases, with 12 bases remaining between them. The CDR3 DNA reads as TGTGCCAGCATCCCGGGTGGTGCCGGGGAGCTGTTTTTT. Its protein product is CASIPGGAGELFF.

Turning to this clone: Other DNA sequences within the sample encode an identical CDR3. V usage is TRBV18 and J usage is TRBJ2-3; D ambiguous. V was shortened by 3 bases and J by 0 bases, with 7 bases between the two germline ends. Germline CDR1 and CDR2: KGHSH and LQKENI. This CDR3 contains 14 residues. CDR3 in DNA: TGTGCCAGCTCACCCCCACGAAGCACAGATACGCAGTATTTT. Encoded protein: CASSPPRSTDTQYF. The full variable domain, in which reference TRBV18 and TRBJ2-3 provide the parts outside the CDR3, is NAGVMQNPRHLVRRRGQEARLRCSPMKGHSHVYWYRQLPEEGLKFMVYLQKENIIDESGMPKERFSAEFPKEGPSILRIQQVVRGDSAAYFCASSPPRSTDTQYFGPGTRLTVL.

The chain links TRBV7-9 to TRBJ2-1; D uncertain. The CDR3 length is 13 residues. In germline, CDR1 is SEHNR, CDR2 FQNEAQ (reference sequence). The V and J ends lost 2 bases and 5 bases respectively, with 7 bases between them. The CDR3 DNA reads as TGTGCCAGCAGCTTAAGGGTCGACAATGAGCAGTTCTTC. Encoded protein: CASSLRVDNEQFF.

The V and J genes are TRBV11-1 and TRBJ2-1, with D hard to call. Germline loops: CDR1 SGHAT, CDR2 FQDESV (reference sequence). V lost 5 bases and J 5 bases, leaving 10 bases between the germline ends. The CDR3 is 13 amino acids. Here the CDR3 DNA reads TGTGCCAGCAGCCCGTTTAGTCACAATGAGCAGTTCTTC. Residues: CASSPFSHNEQFF. The complete variable domain, with remaining parts taken from reference TRBV11-1 and TRBJ2-1, reads EAEVAQSPRYKITEKSQAVAFWCDPISGHATLYWYRQILGQGPELLVQFQDESVVDDSQLPKDRFSAERLKGVDSTLKIQPAELGDSAMYLCASSPFSHNEQFFGPGTRLTVL.

This chain joins TRBV5-1 and TRBJ1-2, with 7 bases matching TRBD1. J gave up 6 bases and V 5 bases, and 16 bases lay outside the gene matches. Germline lookup yields CDR1 SGHRS and CDR2 YFSETQ. The CDR3 consists of 16 residues. The CDR3 DNA reads TGCGCCAGCAGGGGAGCCATAGACAGGGCCGTCGATGGCTACACCTTC. The encoded protein is CASRGAIDRAVDGYTF.

The chain has TRBV5-1 and TRBJ1-4, with D uncertain. This CDR3 comprises 14 residues. Trimming removed 5 bases at V and 5 bases at J, with 13 bases between. Germline CDR1 and CDR2: SGHRS and YFSETQ. CDR3 protein: CASRSGRGNEKLFF. CDR3 bases: TGCGCCAGCAGATCCGGACGAGGAAATGAAAAACTGTTTTTT.

This clone has a handful of counts. The chain combines TRBV7-6 with TRBJ2-2, with no clear D. CDR1 and CDR2 (germline): SGHVS, FNYEAQ. Trimming pared 5 bases from V and 0 bases from J, leaving 7 bases between. The CDR3 contains 14 residues. CDR3 protein: CASSPRPNTGELFF. The CDR3 DNA reads TGTGCCAGCAGCCCAAGGCCGAACACCGGGGAGCTGTTTTTT.